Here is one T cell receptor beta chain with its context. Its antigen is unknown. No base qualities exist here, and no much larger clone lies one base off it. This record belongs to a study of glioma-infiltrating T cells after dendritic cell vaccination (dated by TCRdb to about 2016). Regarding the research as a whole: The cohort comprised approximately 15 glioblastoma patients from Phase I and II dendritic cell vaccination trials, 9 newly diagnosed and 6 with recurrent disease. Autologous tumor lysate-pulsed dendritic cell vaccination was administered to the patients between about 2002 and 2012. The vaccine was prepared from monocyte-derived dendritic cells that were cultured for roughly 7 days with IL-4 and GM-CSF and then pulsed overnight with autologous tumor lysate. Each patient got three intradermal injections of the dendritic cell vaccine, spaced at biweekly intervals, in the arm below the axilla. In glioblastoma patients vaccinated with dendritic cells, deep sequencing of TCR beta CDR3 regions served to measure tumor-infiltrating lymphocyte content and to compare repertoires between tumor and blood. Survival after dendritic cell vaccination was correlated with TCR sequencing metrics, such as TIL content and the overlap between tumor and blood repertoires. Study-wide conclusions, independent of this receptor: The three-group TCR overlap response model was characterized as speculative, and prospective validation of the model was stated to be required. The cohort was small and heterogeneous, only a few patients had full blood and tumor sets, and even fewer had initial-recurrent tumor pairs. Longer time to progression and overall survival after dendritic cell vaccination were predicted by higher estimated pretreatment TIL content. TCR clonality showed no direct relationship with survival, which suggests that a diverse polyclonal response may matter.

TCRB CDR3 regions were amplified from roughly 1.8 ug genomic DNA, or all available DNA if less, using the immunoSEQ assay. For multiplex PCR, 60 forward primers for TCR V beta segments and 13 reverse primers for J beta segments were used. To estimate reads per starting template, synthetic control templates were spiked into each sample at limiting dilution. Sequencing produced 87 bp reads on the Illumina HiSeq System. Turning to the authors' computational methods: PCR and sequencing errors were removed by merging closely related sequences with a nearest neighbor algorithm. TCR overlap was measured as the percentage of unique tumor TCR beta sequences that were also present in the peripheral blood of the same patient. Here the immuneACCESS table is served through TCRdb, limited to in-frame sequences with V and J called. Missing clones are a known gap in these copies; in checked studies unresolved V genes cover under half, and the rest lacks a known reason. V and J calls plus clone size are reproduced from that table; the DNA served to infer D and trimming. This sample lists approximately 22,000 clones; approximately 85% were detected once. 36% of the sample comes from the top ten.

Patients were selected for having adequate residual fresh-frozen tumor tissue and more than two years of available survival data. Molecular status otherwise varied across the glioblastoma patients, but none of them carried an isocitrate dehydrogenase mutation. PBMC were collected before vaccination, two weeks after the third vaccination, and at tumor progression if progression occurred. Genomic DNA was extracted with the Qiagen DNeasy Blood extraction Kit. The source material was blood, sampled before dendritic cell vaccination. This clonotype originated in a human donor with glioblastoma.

At the DNA level, the sequence is TGTGCCAGCAGCTTAGCTAGCGGGAGGGCCGGTGGGACCCAGTACTTC. Its protein is CASSLASGRAGGTQYF. This chain joins TRBV7-9 to TRBJ2-5; TRBD2 aligns with 11 central bases. CDR1 is given as SEHNR and CDR2 as FQNEAQ, both from the germline V gene (reference sequence). V is trimmed back by 0 bases and J by 7 bases, and the junction contains 7 bases that no gene match accounts for. The CDR3, from cysteine to phenylalanine, totals 16 residues. Only CDR3 DNA is held: 48 bases, read in frame from base 1.